These 27 T cell receptor beta chains came from one sample sequenced in a study of cytomegalovirus exposure and HLA in healthy donors. The primer mix had 60 Vbeta and 13 Jbeta primers. TCRdb's copy holds only in-frame clones and misses some; the assay was immunoSEQ multiplex PCR. The sample carries more than 130,000 clones, 70% to 80% recorded once. Sample: PBMCs. These receptors all come from a male donor in good health and CMV-seronegative.

This chain joins TRBV28 and TRBJ1-4; no clear D gene. The germline CDR1 and CDR2 sequences are MDHEN and SYDVKM. V gave up 5 bases and J gave up 8 bases, with 15 bases separating them. The CDR3 runs 14 residues. CDR3 region: CASSDPDIFEKLFF. The CDR3 nucleotides are TGTGCCAGCAGTGACCCAGACATCTTCGAAAAACTGTTTTTT.

In its sample, this clone was seen once. The rearrangement uses TRBV30 and TRBJ2-7; 7 positions agree with TRBD1. Germline CDR1 and CDR2: GTSNPN and SVGIG (reference sequence). J lost 6 bases, V lost 5 bases, and 4 bases had no gene match. The CDR3 covers 11 residues. In DNA, the CDR3 is TGTGCCTGGGGTGGGACAGCCGAGCAGTACTTC. It yields the protein CAWGGTAEQYF. Supplemented by reference TRBV30 and TRBJ2-7, the full variable domain reads SQTIHQWPATLVQPVGSPLSLECTVEGTSNPNLYWYRQAAGRGLQLLFYSVGIGQISSEVPQNLSASRPQDRQFILSSKKLLLSDSGFYLCAWGGTAEQYFGPGTRLTVT.

This chain links TRBV6-5 with TRBJ1-3; possible D gene TRBD1, 5 bases. There are 14 residues in the CDR3. Germline V lookup: CDR1 MNHEY, CDR2 SVGAGI. V was clipped by 8 bases and J by 3 bases, with 14 bases between them. CDR3 in amino acids: CASGTEGLGNTIYF. Here the CDR3 DNA reads TGTGCCAGCGGTACAGAGGGACTTGGAAACACCATATATTTT.

This rearrangement joins TRBV6-5 to TRBJ2-3, with TRBD2 matching 8 bases. The V segment lost 2 bases and the J segment 3 bases; nucleotides outside the gene matches: 4. CDR3 length: 15 residues. The V gene's germline CDR1 is MNHEY and CDR2 SVGAGI. CDR3 in amino acids: CASSYIAGLTDTQYF. The DNA of the CDR3 is TGTGCCAGCAGTTACATAGCGGGGTTGACAGATACGCAGTATTTT.

V gene TRBV6-1 combines with J gene TRBJ1-2; D remains unclear. Deletions cut 3 bases from V and 4 bases from J, with 15 bases between. From germline, CDR1 is MNHNS and CDR2 SASEGT. The CDR3 contains 15 residues. The CDR3 here is CASSDGSDLSYGYTF. CDR3 coding DNA: TGTGCCAGCAGTGATGGGAGCGACCTATCCTATGGCTACACCTTC.

The chain combines TRBV4-1 with TRBJ2-1; D is possibly TRBD1 (5 bases). The CDR3 length is 16 residues. V lost 0 bases and J 4 bases, leaving 13 bases between the germline ends. Germline assignment: CDR1 MGHRA and CDR2 YSYEKL. CDR3 in amino acids: CASSQDPATEYNEQFF. Here the CDR3 DNA reads TGCGCCAGCAGCCAAGATCCGGCGACAGAGTACAATGAGCAGTTCTTC.

The V and J genes are TRBV6-6 and TRBJ2-2; 8 nucleotides match TRBD2. CDR1 and CDR2 from the germline V gene are MNHNY and SVGAGI (reference sequence). This CDR3 region has 15 residues. The J segment lost 7 bases and the V segment lost 4 bases, leaving 8 bases of the junction unmatched. CDR3 coding DNA: TGTGCCAGCAGTTCGGGGGGGTCGATCAGCGGGGAGCTGTTTTTT. Encoded protein: CASSSGGSISGELFF.

In nucleotides, the CDR3 is TGTGCCTGGACAGGGGGCAATGAGCAGTTCTTC. Encoded protein: CAWTGGNEQFF. The chain recombines TRBV30 with TRBJ2-1; TRBD1 matches at 7 bases. Germline-derived CDR1 and CDR2 are GTSNPN and SVGIG (reference sequence). V lost 4 bases and J lost 6; bases outside the gene matches: 0. The CDR3 spans 11 residues.

The chain is built from TRBV14 and TRBJ1-3, with D hard to call. Trimming shortened V by 4 bases and J by 0 bases, and 7 bases separated the two germline ends. The germline CDR1 and CDR2 sequences are SGHDN and FVKESK. The CDR3 contains 14 residues. The CDR3 DNA reads as TGTGCCAGCAGCCCTTCAGGCTCTGGAAACACCATATATTTT. Translation: CASSPSGSGNTIYF.

The rearrangement joins TRBV20-1 to TRBJ2-5, with no clear D. The J call is doubtful: the DNA matches TRBJ2-7 better. This CDR3 spans 11 amino acids. Germline CDR1 is DFQATT and CDR2 is SNEGSKA (reference sequence). This CDR3 reads CSARAKYEQYF. In DNA form, the CDR3 reads TGCAGTGCTAGAGCCAAATACGAGCAGTACTTC.

The rearrangement uses TRBV19 and TRBJ2-2; 7 bases fit TRBD1. The V gene end was trimmed by 5 bases and the J gene end by 4 bases; junction bases not matched to a gene: 7. Germline CDR1 LNHDA, CDR2 SQIVND (reference sequence). The CDR3 extends over 15 amino acids. This CDR3 reads CASSQGDRVTGELFF. The DNA for the CDR3 is TGTGCCAGTAGTCAGGGTGACAGGGTCACCGGGGAGCTGTTTTTT.

The chain has TRBV30 and TRBJ2-7; 7 bases map to TRBD1. CDR1 and CDR2 (germline): GTSNPN, SVGIG (reference sequence). The CDR3 contains 12 residues. V gave up 5 bases and J gave up 6 bases; unmatched junction bases: 7. Written as DNA, the CDR3 is TGTGCCTGGGGTCAGACAGGGATCGAGCAGTACTTC. Translation gives CAWGQTGIEQYF.

The chain has TRBV5-8 and TRBJ2-7; 9 bases fit TRBD1. CDR1 is SGHTS and CDR2 is YDEGEE in the germline V gene. After removal of 5 bases from V and 0 bases from J, the junction contained 12 bases not matched to a gene. This CDR3 spans 17 amino acids. The CDR3 region is CASSLRDRADLSYEQYF. CDR3 DNA sequence: TGTGCCAGCAGTTTACGGGACAGGGCGGACCTCTCCTACGAGCAGTACTTC.

This clone was picked up one time. The chain carries TRBV21-1 and TRBJ1-5; TRBD1, as called in the table, went unchecked against the DNA. TRBV21-1 is a documented pseudogene. The CDR3 totals 14 residues. DNA of the CDR3: TGTGCCAGACAGGGGGTTACGAGCAATCAGCCCCAGCATTTT. Translating gives CARQGVTSNQPQHF.

In the case of this clone: This sample includes further DNA sequences coding for the same CDR3. This chain joins TRBV19 and TRBJ2-3, with 8 nucleotides matching TRBD1. Germline CDR1 is LNHDA and CDR2 is SQIVND (reference sequence). Trimming cost V 4 bases and J 1 base; bases outside gene matches: 1. The CDR3 has 14 residues. CDR3 residues: CASSTGGGTDTQYF. In nucleotides, the CDR3 is TGTGCCAGTAGTACAGGGGGCGGCACAGATACGCAGTATTTT.

J is TRBJ1-1 and V is TRBV5-1; possibly TRBD1 for D (6 bases). Looked up from germline, CDR1 is SGHRS and CDR2 is YFSETQ. The length of the CDR3 is 14 residues. Deletions cut 4 bases from V and 6 bases from J, with 16 bases between. The CDR3 DNA reads TGCGCCAGCAGCCCCGACAGGCTCCCGGCTGAAGCTTTCTTT. Translation gives CASSPDRLPAEAFF.

The V gene is TRBV28, the J gene TRBJ2-7; D not resolved. CDR1 is MDHEN, CDR2 SYDVKM, per germline. The CDR3 covers 13 residues. Trimming left V 6 bases short and J 5 bases short, with 14 bases between. CDR3 DNA: TGTGCCAGCAGCACGTCCCCCGGTGACGAGCAGTACTTC. Its translation: CASSTSPGDEQYF.

There are a few counts of this clone. This sequence joins TRBV4-3 and TRBJ2-1; D is ambiguous. Germline CDR1 is LGHNA and CDR2 is YSLEER. Trimming took 4 bases from V and 9 from J, leaving 13 bases between them. The CDR3 sequence is 13 residues long. CDR3 in DNA: TGCGCCAGCAGCCCACAACAACGGGTTGAGCAGTTCTTC. Its translation is CASSPQQRVEQFF.

The chain employs TRBV6-1 and TRBJ1-1, with unresolved D. The ends were cut back, 3 bases at V and 5 bases at J, with 7 bases in the middle. Germline loops: CDR1 MNHNS, CDR2 SASEGT. This CDR3 has 12 residues. CDR3 coding DNA: TGTGCCAGCAGTGAGACAAGGACTGAAGCTTTCTTT. This sequence encodes CASSETRTEAFF.

The rearrangement joins TRBV27 to TRBJ1-5; D remains ambiguous. Trimming stripped 5 bases from V and 7 bases from J, with 9 bases between. Germline CDR1 and CDR2: MNHEY and SMNVEV (reference sequence). CDR3 length equals 12 residues. CDR3 DNA: TGTGCCAGCAGTGAGGTCAGCCAGCCCCAGCATTTT. This translates into CASSEVSQPQHF.

The chain employs TRBV6-5 and TRBJ1-2; D remains ambiguous. The germline gives CDR1 MNHEY, CDR2 SVGAGI. V dropped 0 bases and J dropped 6 bases, with 17 bases sitting between them. CDR3 length equals 16 residues. The CDR3 sequence: CASSYSSGEWVHGYTF. In nucleotides, the CDR3 is TGTGCCAGCAGTTACTCGAGCGGGGAATGGGTCCATGGCTACACCTTC.

This clone came up a few times. The chain employs TRBV28 and TRBJ1-1; 7 nucleotides line up with TRBD1. Germline V gives CDR1 MDHEN, CDR2 SYDVKM. Losses at the gene ends were 3 bases for V and 11 bases for J; bases not matched to a gene: 15. The CDR3 is 15 residues long. The CDR3 DNA is TGTGCCAGCAGTTTGCCACGACAGGGAACGGTCCTGGCTTTCTTT. Translating gives CASSLPRQGTVLAFF.

This rearrangement joins TRBV7-9 to TRBJ1-2; no definite D call. The CDR3 is made up of 13 amino acids. V was shortened by 3 bases and J by 2 bases, with 7 bases between the two germline ends. From germline, CDR1 is SEHNR and CDR2 FQNEAQ (reference sequence). Here the CDR3 reads CASSFTENYGYTF. DNA for the CDR3: TGTGCCAGCAGCTTTACAGAGAACTATGGCTACACCTTC.

The sample holds a few counts of this clone. The chain combines TRBV5-4 with TRBJ1-4, with 11 bases matching TRBD1. The CDR3 totals 17 residues. Per germline, CDR1 SGHNT and CDR2 YYREEE (reference sequence). J lost 7 bases, V lost 4 bases, and 12 bases had no gene match. The CDR3 spells CASSARDRGRKGEKLFF. CDR3 DNA: TGTGCCAGCAGCGCCCGGGACAGGGGGAGGAAAGGTGAAAAACTGTTTTTT.

This clone was seen more than once but under ten times. The gene calls are TRBV4-1 and TRBJ1-2; 8 bases line up with TRBD1. Germline V gene sequence: CDR1 MGHRA, CDR2 YSYEKL. The CDR3 is made up of 13 amino acids. V was clipped by 5 bases and J by 6 bases; unmatched bases: 5. The CDR3 DNA follows: TGCGCCAGCAGCGAACAGGGGGAAGATGGCTACACCTTC. Amino acid sequence: CASSEQGEDGYTF.

The chain uses TRBV1 and TRBJ1-4. TRBV1 is tagged as a pseudogene. There are 13 residues in the CDR3. The CDR3 coding sequence is TGCACCAGCAGGCAGGGGAGGGGTGAAAAACTGTTTTTT. As protein: CTSRQGRGEKLFF.

The chain links TRBV2 to TRBJ2-2; D is possibly TRBD1 (5 bases). Germline V gene lookup returns CDR1 SNHLY and CDR2 FYNNEI. V lost 7 bases to trimming and J lost 3 bases, with 12 bases between them. The CDR3 has 14 amino acids. This chain's CDR3 is CASILGLYTGELFF. The CDR3 nucleotides are TGTGCCAGCATATTGGGGCTGTACACCGGGGAGCTGTTTTTT.